This T cell receptor (beta chain) is drawn from a study of blood T cells in healthy people across ages. Overall study findings and caveats: Reliance upon unsorted PBMCs precluded definitive naive versus antigen-experienced comparison.

The germline V gene has CDR1 DFQATT and CDR2 SNEGSKA (reference sequence). V lost 5 bases, J lost 7 bases, and 7 bases stayed unmatched. This CDR3 region has 13 residues. As concerns this clonotype: Antigen unknown.

Total RNA extraction produced at least 6 micrograms (per sample) for the study. A second PCR of roughly 7 to 11 cycles used a sample-barcoded 5' primer and a J-beta primer mix. TCRdb analysed the 5' RACE reads with MiXCR anew, one entry per CDR3 protein. The sample comprises 730,000 or so distinct CDR3 sequences, about 40% of which are singletons, and 20% rests with the top ten. The TCR sequence derives from a woman aged 60-75 years in good health. The sample was blood. The chain carries TRBV20-1 and TRBJ2-1; 8 nucleotides align to TRBD1. The CDR3 DNA reads TGCAGTGCTGAGGGGACAGGTCCGAATGAGCAGTTCTTC. Its translation: CSAEGTGPNEQFF.